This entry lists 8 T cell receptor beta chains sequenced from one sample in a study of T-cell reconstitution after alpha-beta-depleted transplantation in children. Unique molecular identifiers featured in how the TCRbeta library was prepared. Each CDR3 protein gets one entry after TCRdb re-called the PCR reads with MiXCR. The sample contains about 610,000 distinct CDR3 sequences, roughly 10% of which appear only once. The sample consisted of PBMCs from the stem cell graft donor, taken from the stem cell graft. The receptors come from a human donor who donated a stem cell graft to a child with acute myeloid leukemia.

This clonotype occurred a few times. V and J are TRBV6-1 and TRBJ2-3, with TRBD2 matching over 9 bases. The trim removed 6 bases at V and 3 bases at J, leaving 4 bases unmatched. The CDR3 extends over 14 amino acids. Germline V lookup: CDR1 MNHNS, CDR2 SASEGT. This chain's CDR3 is CASRGTSLTDTQYF. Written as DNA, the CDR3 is TGTGCCAGCAGGGGGACTAGCTTAACAGATACGCAGTATTTT.

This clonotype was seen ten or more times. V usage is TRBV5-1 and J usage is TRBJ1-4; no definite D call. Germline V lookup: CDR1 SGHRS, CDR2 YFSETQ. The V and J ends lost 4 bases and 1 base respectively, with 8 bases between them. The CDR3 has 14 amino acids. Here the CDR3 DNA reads TGCGCCAGCAGCATGGCACTAACTAATGAAAAACTGTTTTTT. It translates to CASSMALTNEKLFF.

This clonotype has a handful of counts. The CDR3 coding sequence is TGTGCCACCAGTGATTTGCATGTAGGGCAGGGTGGCTACGAGCAGTACTTC. This sequence encodes CATSDLHVGQGGYEQYF. The rearrangement joins TRBV24-1 to TRBJ2-7, with D perhaps matching TRBD1 (5 bases). The CDR3 extends over 17 amino acids. Germline V gene data show CDR1 as KGHDR and CDR2 as SFDVKD. V shed 0 bases and J shed 3 bases, with 17 bases lying between them.

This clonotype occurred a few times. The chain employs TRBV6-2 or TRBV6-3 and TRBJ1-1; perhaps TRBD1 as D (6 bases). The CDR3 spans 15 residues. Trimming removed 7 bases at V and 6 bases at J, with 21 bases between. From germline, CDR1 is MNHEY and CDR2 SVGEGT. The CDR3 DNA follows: TGTGCCAGCACCTTACGGGGGCAGGTGTTTGCTGAAGCTTTCTTT. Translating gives CASTLRGQVFAEAFF.

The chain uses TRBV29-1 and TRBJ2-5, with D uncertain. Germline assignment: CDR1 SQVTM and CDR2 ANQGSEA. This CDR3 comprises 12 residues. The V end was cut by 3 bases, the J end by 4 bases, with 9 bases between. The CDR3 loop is CSVDRQVETQYF. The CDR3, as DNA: TGCAGCGTTGATAGACAAGTAGAGACCCAGTACTTC.

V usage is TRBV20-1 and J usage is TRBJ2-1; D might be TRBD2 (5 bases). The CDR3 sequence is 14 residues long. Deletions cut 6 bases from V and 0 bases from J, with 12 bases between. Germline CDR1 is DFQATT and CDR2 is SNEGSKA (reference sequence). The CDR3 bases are TGCAGTGCCCGTGACTACCACTCCTACAATGAGCAGTTCTTC. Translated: CSARDYHSYNEQFF.

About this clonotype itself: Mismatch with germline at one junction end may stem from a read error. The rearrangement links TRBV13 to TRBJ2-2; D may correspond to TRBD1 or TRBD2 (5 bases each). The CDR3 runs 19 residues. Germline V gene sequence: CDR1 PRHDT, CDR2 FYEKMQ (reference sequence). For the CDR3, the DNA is TGTACCAGCAGCTCCTTAGTGGGGGTTAGCCAGAAGAACACCGGGGAGCTGTTTTTT. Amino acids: CTSSSLVGVSQKNTGELFF.

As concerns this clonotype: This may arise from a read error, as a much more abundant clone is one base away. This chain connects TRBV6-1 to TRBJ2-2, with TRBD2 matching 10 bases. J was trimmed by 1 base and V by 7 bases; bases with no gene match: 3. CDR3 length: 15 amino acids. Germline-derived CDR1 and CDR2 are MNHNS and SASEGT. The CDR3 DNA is TGTGCCAGCACCTGGACTAGCGGGAACACCGGGGAGCTGTTTTTT. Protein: CASTWTSGNTGELFF.